This TCR beta chain was sequenced during a study of Ad26.COV2.S vaccination and SARS-CoV-2 variants. Across the study: Intramuscular Ad26.COV2.S at 5x10^10 or 1x10^11 viral particles. Study-wide results and caveats: Vaccine and placebo recipients had comparable breadth of non-spike TCRs. The analyses of TCR breadth and depth may have understated the size of total T cell responses. Vaccinated individuals (as opposed to placebo recipients) had higher spike-specific TCR breadth.

For this clone: No antigen is known for it.

The CDR3 extends over 14 amino acids. V was trimmed by 1 base and J by 4 bases, leaving 11 bases between them. CDR1 and CDR2 (germline): SGHDT, YYEEEE. Treatment in this sample: approximately 18 received Ad26.COV2.S at low or high dose, single or two shots; several received placebo; per-sample allocation not given. Samples came from day 63 after the first vaccine or placebo injection. The protocol was immunoSEQ multiplex PCR, while the TCRdb copy is restricted to in-frame clones and leaves out a portion. The sample has about 320,000 clones, about 85% seen once; the top ten hold 2% to 2.5%. The sample here was peripheral blood, taken in a trial of Ad26.COV2.S vaccine versus placebo. This rearrangement joins TRBV5-6 to TRBJ1-2, with TRBD1 as a possible D gene (5 bases). This TCR was recovered from a person between 18 and 65 years old who received the Ad26.COV2.S COVID-19 vaccine or a placebo. The CDR3 DNA reads as TGTGCCAGCAGCTTGCCCGACAGTCCCTATGGCTACACCTTC. It codes for CASSLPDSPYGYTF.